This passage covers 10 T cell receptor beta chains from one sample sequenced in a study of blood T cell repertoires in COVID-19. Using immunoSEQ multiplex PCR, the repertoire was profiled, and TCRdb retains in-frame clones only, with some absent. Of some 200,000 clones listed, more than 75% are singletons. The sample consisted of peripheral blood. Source of these receptors: a man aged 18 to 29 with active or convalescent COVID-19.

The V and J genes are TRBV6-5 and TRBJ1-2, with a weak D call TRBD1 (5 bases). The CDR3 spans 14 residues. Trimming removed 1 base at V and 4 bases at J, with 10 bases between. CDR1 is MNHEY, CDR2 SVGAGI, per germline. The CDR3 DNA reads TGTGCCAGCAGTTACTGGGGGGGGAGCTATGGCTACACCTTC. Amino acids: CASSYWGGSYGYTF.

This clone was detected only a few times. The chain employs TRBV27 and TRBJ1-6; TRBD1 might be the D (6 bases). Trimming took 7 bases from V and 7 from J, leaving 17 bases between them. The CDR3 sequence is 15 residues long. CDR1 and CDR2 (germline): MNHEY, SMNVEV (reference sequence). CDR3 in amino acids: CASTEGADRNSPLHF. Written as DNA, the CDR3 is TGTGCCAGCACCGAGGGCGCGGACAGAAATTCACCCCTCCACTTT.

V is TRBV28 and J is TRBJ2-7, with D perhaps matching TRBD2 (5 bases). The CDR3 is made up of 14 amino acids. Trimming took off 2 bases at V and 3 bases at J, with 11 bases between the two ends. Germline V gene sequence: CDR1 MDHEN, CDR2 SYDVKM. This CDR3 is CASSLTGWLYEQYF. The CDR3 DNA follows: TGTGCCAGCAGTTTAACGGGATGGCTCTACGAGCAGTACTTC. The variable domain in full, completed from reference TRBV28 and TRBJ2-7, reads DVKVTQSSRYLVKRTGEKVFLECVQDMDHENMFWYRQDPGLGLRLIYFSYDVKMKEKGDIPEGYSVSREKKERFSLILESASTNQTSMYLCASSLTGWLYEQYFGPGTRLTVT.

The chain is built from TRBV5-1 and TRBJ2-1, with 9 bases aligning to TRBD1. Trimming took 3 bases from V and 6 from J; bases not matched to a gene: 4. This CDR3 has 14 amino acids. CDR1 is SGHRS and CDR2 is YFSETQ in the germline V gene. The CDR3 loop reads CASSSGQGLNEQFF. In DNA form, the CDR3 reads TGCGCCAGCAGCTCGGGACAGGGTCTCAATGAGCAGTTCTTC.

V and J are TRBV7-3 and TRBJ2-1; no clear D. CDR3 length equals 14 residues. The V gene's germline CDR1 is SGHTA and CDR2 FQGTGA. The V gene lost 2 bases and the J gene lost 0 bases, with 5 bases spanning the gap. The DNA of the CDR3 is TGTGCCAGCAGCTTATCAGGCTCCTACAATGAGCAGTTCTTC. It yields the protein CASSLSGSYNEQFF.

The chain uses TRBV14 and TRBJ2-1, with 13 bases identical to TRBD2. The CDR3 covers 16 residues. Trimming at V came to 4 bases and at J to 10 bases, leaving 10 bases not matched to a gene. The germline V gene has CDR1 SGHDN and CDR2 FVKESK. The DNA for the CDR3 is TGTGCCAGCAGCCCTAAACAACTAGCGGGGGGGCCAGAGCAGTTCTTC. It yields the protein CASSPKQLAGGPEQFF.

V gene TRBV10-3 combines with J gene TRBJ2-7, with 7 bases fitting TRBD2. J was trimmed by 7 bases and V by 10 bases; bases with no gene match: 22. Germline lookup yields CDR1 ENHRY and CDR2 SYGVKD. The CDR3 covers 16 residues. The CDR3 region has the DNA TGTGCCAACGGGATACAAGCGGGGACTGCCCCATCTGAGCAGTACTTC. It yields the protein CANGIQAGTAPSEQYF.

The CDR3 protein is CATNGGVYNEQFF. The CDR3, as DNA: TGTGCCACGAACGGGGGGGTGTACAATGAGCAGTTCTTC. The chain uses TRBV6-5 and TRBJ2-1; 8 positions agree with TRBD2. Germline V lookup: CDR1 MNHEY, CDR2 SVGAGI. V trimming: 10 bases; J trimming: 4 bases; junction bases outside the gene matches: 6. The CDR3 runs to 13 residues.

The J gene is TRBJ1-6, the V gene TRBV11-3, with TRBD1 matching 7 bases. CDR3 length equals 14 residues. The V gene end was trimmed by 8 bases and the J gene end by 8 bases; junction bases not matched to a gene: 9. Germline CDR1 reads SGHNT; CDR2 reads YENEEA. For the CDR3, the DNA is TGTGCCAGCCGTGGAGGCAGGGGGGATTCACCCCTCCACTTT. It specifies CASRGGRGDSPLHF.

The V call is TRBV24-1, the J call TRBJ1-1; a possible D gene is TRBD1 (5 bases). The V end lost 7 bases, the J end lost 1 base, and 6 bases lay between the germline ends. The germline V gene encodes CDR1 KGHDR and CDR2 SFDVKD. The CDR3 length is 12 residues. DNA for the CDR3: TGTGCCACCAGCGACAGGAACACTGAAGCTTTCTTT. Translated: CATSDRNTEAFF.